Reported below is one T cell receptor beta chain. The CDR3 covers 14 residues. Per the germline V gene, CDR1 is LNHDA and CDR2 is SQIVND (reference sequence). Trimming removed 10 bases from V and 1 base from J, with 16 bases in between. The data were produced by immunoSEQ multiplex PCR, yet TCRdb's version contains in-frame clones alone and is incomplete. The table includes about 150,000 clones, roughly 90% detected once. The data stem from a study of blood T cell repertoires in COVID-19. Assignments of participants to cohorts depended upon their own reported clinical history. Sequenced input: PBMCs or T cells enriched from blood (not recorded which). This receptor was taken from a woman aged 45-60 years who had recovered from COVID-19. The V call is TRBV19, the J call TRBJ1-1; no definite D call. CDR3 sequence: CATGLGGWNTEAFF. The CDR3 DNA is TGTGCCACCGGACTAGGAGGGTGGAACACTGAAGCTTTCTTT.